Below are 30 T cell receptor beta chains sequenced from a single sample in a study of blood T cell repertoires in COVID-19. Measured with immunoSEQ multiplex PCR; TCRdb has only the in-frame clones, and not every one. The sample yields about 220,000 clones, 82% seen once. The sample was PBMCs or T cells enriched from blood (not recorded which). Every receptor here comes from a woman in her fifties or sixties who had recovered from COVID-19.

This clone was picked up a small number of times. The chain is built from TRBV9 and TRBJ1-5, with 8 bases that match TRBD1. CDR1 is SGDLS and CDR2 is YYNGEE in the germline V gene. V gave up 0 bases and J gave up 4 bases; unmatched junction bases: 3. The CDR3 runs 15 residues. In DNA, the CDR3 is TGTGCCAGCAGCGTAGGACAGGGGATTAATCAGCCCCAGCATTTT. Its translation: CASSVGQGINQPQHF.

V gene TRBV11-2 combines with J gene TRBJ2-3, with no clear D. Germline CDR1 is SGHAT and CDR2 is FQNNGV. The CDR3 totals 17 residues. V dropped 0 bases and J dropped 0 bases, with 13 bases sitting between them. CDR3 residues: CASSLEFGGLSTDTQYF. CDR3 bases: TGTGCCAGCAGCTTAGAGTTTGGCGGCCTTAGCACAGATACGCAGTATTTT.

This sequence joins TRBV7-2 and TRBJ1-2; a weak D match, TRBD1 (6 bases). CDR3 length equals 14 residues. Germline CDR1 is SGHTA and CDR2 is FQGNSA. V lost 4 bases, J lost 4 bases, and 13 bases lay in between. CDR3 in DNA: TGTGCCAGCAGCTCCCCCAGGGGTTCCTATGGCTACACCTTC. Protein: CASSSPRGSYGYTF.

The chain joins TRBV30 to TRBJ2-3; the match to TRBD2 covers 11 bases. The CDR3 is 14 amino acids. Unmatched junction bases numbered 7, after V lost 1 base and J lost 10 bases. CDR1 and CDR2 (germline): GTSNPN, SVGIG (reference sequence). In DNA, the CDR3 is TGTGCCTGGAGTGGAACTAGCGGGAGTTCGGCGCAGTATTTT. It is translated as CAWSGTSGSSAQYF.

The chain carries TRBV23-1 and TRBJ2-5, with 7 nucleotides matching TRBD2. TRBV23-1 qualifies as an ORF whose function is uncertain. This CDR3 has 13 amino acids. Trimming removed 4 bases from V and 5 bases from J; junction bases left unmatched: 4. For the CDR3, the DNA is TGCGCCAGCAGTCCGGCGGGAGAGGAGACCCAGTACTTC. As protein: CASSPAGEETQYF.

This chain uses TRBV10-3 with TRBJ2-7; D uncertain. The CDR3 length is 12 residues. Germline loops: CDR1 ENHRY, CDR2 SYGVKD. The V end lost 0 bases, the J end lost 6 bases, and 6 bases lay between the germline ends. CDR3: CAISESPSEQYF. CDR3 sequence (DNA): TGTGCCATCAGTGAGTCTCCCTCCGAGCAGTACTTC.

This chain connects TRBV7-2 to TRBJ2-1; 8 nucleotides line up with TRBD2. J was trimmed by 8 bases and V by 3 bases; bases with no gene match: 9. The CDR3 runs to 15 residues. The V gene's germline CDR1 is SGHTA and CDR2 FQGNSA. The CDR3 coding sequence is TGTGCCAGCAGCTTTTCGAGCGGGAGAACCCATGAGCAGTTCTTC. Protein: CASSFSSGRTHEQFF.

This sequence joins TRBV11-1 and TRBJ2-1; 9 positions match TRBD1. The V gene end was trimmed by 6 bases and the J gene end by 8 bases; junction bases not matched to a gene: 5. The CDR3 sequence is 13 residues long. The germline V gene encodes CDR1 SGHAT and CDR2 FQDESV (reference sequence). CDR3 nucleotide sequence: TGTGCCAGCAGGAGGGACAGGGTGGATGAGCAGTTCTTC. This translates into CASRRDRVDEQFF. Complete variable domain (other parts from reference TRBV11-1 and TRBJ2-1): EAEVAQSPRYKITEKSQAVAFWCDPISGHATLYWYRQILGQGPELLVQFQDESVVDDSQLPKDRFSAERLKGVDSTLKIQPAELGDSAMYLCASRRDRVDEQFFGPGTRLTVL.

V is TRBV5-1 and J is TRBJ1-3, with D tentatively TRBD1 (6 bases). Trimming removed 4 bases at V and 3 bases at J, with 20 bases between. The CDR3 covers 17 residues. The germline V gene has CDR1 SGHRS and CDR2 YFSETQ. The CDR3 loop reads CASSPVVTGLRGNTIYF. Here the CDR3 DNA reads TGCGCCAGCAGCCCGGTAGTTACAGGGTTACGTGGAAACACCATATATTTT. The full variable domain, rest sourced from reference TRBV5-1 and TRBJ1-3, is KAGVTQTPRYLIKTRGQQVTLSCSPISGHRSVSWYQQTPGQGLQFLFEYFSETQRNKGNFPGRFSGRQFSNSRSEMNVSTLELGDSALYLCASSPVVTGLRGNTIYFGEGSWLTVV.

The rearrangement joins TRBV11-2 to TRBJ1-1; D is possibly TRBD1 (5 bases). From germline, CDR1 is SGHAT and CDR2 FQNNGV. The CDR3 runs to 12 residues. The V end lost 6 bases, the J end lost 3 bases, and 8 bases lay between the germline ends. The CDR3 spells CASRLRDTEAFF. In nucleotides, the CDR3 is TGTGCCAGCAGACTCAGGGACACTGAAGCTTTCTTT.

This clone was observed a single time. The chain combines TRBV7-9 with TRBJ1-5; no clear D. The CDR3 has 14 residues. Germline V gene sequence: CDR1 SEHNR, CDR2 FQNEAQ (reference sequence). The ends were cut back, 3 bases at V and 0 bases at J, with 6 bases in the middle. This CDR3 reads CASSFEGSNQPQHF. The CDR3 coding sequence is TGTGCCAGCAGCTTCGAGGGTAGCAATCAGCCCCAGCATTTT.

This clone appeared a few times. Germline and junction disagree at one end, which may indicate a read error. This chain connects TRBV7-2 to TRBJ1-1; D is unclear. There are 15 residues in the CDR3. Germline lookup yields CDR1 SGHTA and CDR2 FQGNSA. CDR3 DNA: TGTGCCAGCAGCTTAGGGCCCCAAATATTAGCTGACGCTTTCTTT. Translating it yields CASSLGPQILADAFF.

This chain uses TRBV25-1 with TRBJ2-7; 9 bases align to TRBD1. Germline V gene lookup returns CDR1 MGHDK and CDR2 SYGVNS. V gave up 7 bases and J gave up 4 bases; unmatched junction bases: 11. This CDR3 region has 15 residues. The CDR3 DNA reads as TGTGCCAGCACCCCCGGGACAGGGAAGATGTACGAGCAGTACTTC. As protein: CASTPGTGKMYEQYF.

The rearrangement uses TRBV6-5 and TRBJ1-6; no clear D. The CDR3 length is 14 residues. Per the germline V gene, CDR1 is MNHEY and CDR2 is SVGAGI. V was cut by 2 bases and J by 10 bases, with 12 bases left in between. The CDR3 is CASSYGPPGSPLHF. DNA for the CDR3: TGTGCCAGCAGTTACGGCCCTCCGGGGTCACCCCTCCACTTT.

This sequence joins TRBV7-9 and TRBJ2-5; D may be TRBD1 (6 bases). Trimming shortened V by 3 bases and J by 5 bases, and 13 bases separated the two germline ends. The CDR3 has 14 residues. Per the germline V gene, CDR1 is SEHNR and CDR2 is FQNEAQ (reference sequence). The CDR3 sequence: CASSFGQREETQYF. DNA of the CDR3: TGTGCCAGCAGCTTTGGACAGCGTGAGGAGACCCAGTACTTC.

The chain employs TRBV12-3 or TRBV12-4 and TRBJ2-5; D is uncertain. The CDR3 contains 12 residues. V was shortened by 3 bases and J by 6 bases, with 8 bases between the two germline ends. The CDR3 DNA reads as TGTGCCAGCAGTTTGGTCAGAAAGACCCAGTACTTC. This gives the protein CASSLVRKTQYF.

The chain couples TRBV5-4 to TRBJ1-1; D remains unclear. V lost 4 bases and J 5 bases, leaving 21 bases between the germline ends. Germline CDR1 SGHNT, CDR2 YYREEE (reference sequence). This CDR3 is built from 16 residues. The CDR3 DNA follows: TGTGCCAGCAGCCCGTCGAACTACGGGGTAAGGACTGAAGCTTTCTTT. Its translation: CASSPSNYGVRTEAFF.

This sequence joins TRBV7-6 and TRBJ2-7; 8 bases map to TRBD1. CDR1 and CDR2 from the germline V gene are SGHVS and FNYEAQ. The CDR3 totals 15 residues. V gave up 5 bases and J gave up 4 bases; unmatched junction bases: 10. CDR3 protein: CASSAGQGRGYEQYF. The CDR3 bases are TGTGCCAGCAGCGCCGGACAGGGAAGAGGTTACGAGCAGTACTTC.

This sequence joins TRBV7-6 and TRBJ2-7; TRBD2 agrees at 11 bases. J gave up 0 bases and V 0 bases, and 4 bases lay outside the gene matches. Germline V gene data show CDR1 as SGHVS and CDR2 as FNYEAQ. The CDR3 spans 17 residues. In DNA form, the CDR3 reads TGTGCCAGCAGCTTAGCTCCCACTAGCGGGAGCTCCTACGAGCAGTACTTC. It encodes CASSLAPTSGSSYEQYF.

This chain uses TRBV6-5 with TRBJ1-1; 10 nucleotides agree with TRBD1. After removal of 5 bases from V and 4 bases from J, the junction contained 7 bases not matched to a gene. The CDR3 covers 15 residues. In germline, CDR1 is MNHEY, CDR2 SVGAGI. The CDR3, as DNA: TGTGCCAGCAGTCGGACAGGGGGGGGACGCACTGAAGCTTTCTTT. This encodes CASSRTGGGRTEAFF.

V and J are TRBV2 and TRBJ1-3; 10 positions match TRBD1. This CDR3 has 13 amino acids. V lost 3 bases, J lost 8 bases, and 1 base stayed unmatched. Germline V gene data show CDR1 as SNHLY and CDR2 as FYNNEI. The chain's CDR3 is CASSEGTGDTIYF. CDR3 sequence (DNA): TGTGCCAGCAGTGAGGGGACAGGGGACACCATATATTTT.

The chain uses TRBV12-5 and TRBJ1-1; 8 bases match TRBD1. With V trimmed by 1 base and J by 7 bases, 5 bases remained unmatched. The V gene's germline CDR1 is LGHNT and CDR2 FRNRAP. The CDR3 extends over 14 amino acids. In DNA, the CDR3 is TGTGCTAGTGGTTTGGGGACAGGGCTGGGTGAAGCTTTCTTT. Amino acids: CASGLGTGLGEAFF.

V is TRBV7-6 and J is TRBJ2-1, with 10 nucleotides matching TRBD1. J was trimmed by 6 bases and V by 1 base; bases with no gene match: 6. The CDR3 consists of 16 residues. The germline V gene encodes CDR1 SGHVS and CDR2 FNYEAQ. The CDR3 coding sequence is TGTGCCAGCAGCTTAGGCCTCGGGACAGGGGCCAATGAGCAGTTCTTC. Translation gives CASSLGLGTGANEQFF.

V and J are TRBV6-5 and TRBJ2-5; 8 bases are a match to TRBD1. J was trimmed by 5 bases and V by 6 bases; bases with no gene match: 11. The CDR3 spans 15 residues. Germline CDR1 and CDR2: MNHEY and SVGAGI. In DNA, the CDR3 is TGTGCCAGCAGGCAAAGGACAGGGTTCCGGGAGACCCAGTACTTC. It codes for CASRQRTGFRETQYF.

The rearrangement links TRBV4-3 to TRBJ2-3; 8 bases map to TRBD2. The length of the CDR3 is 18 residues. Losses at the gene ends were 0 bases for V and 4 bases for J; bases not matched to a gene: 12. Germline V CDR1 and CDR2: LGHNA, YSLEER. The CDR3 DNA sequence: TGCGCCAGCAGCCAAGATGCCGGGGGGGCCCTAGAATCAGATACGCAGTATTTT. It encodes CASSQDAGGALESDTQYF.

This clone was detected only a few times. This chain joins TRBV18 and TRBJ2-7, with a weak D call TRBD1 (5 bases). V lost 2 bases to trimming and J lost 2 bases, with 13 bases between them. Germline values: CDR1 KGHSH, CDR2 LQKENI. The CDR3 is 15 amino acids. The DNA for the CDR3 is TGTGCCAGCTCACCATCTAGGGGTTACGCCTACGAGCAGTACTTC. Translating gives CASSPSRGYAYEQYF. Based on the CDR3 plus reference TRBV18 and TRBJ2-7, the full variable domain is NAGVMQNPRHLVRRRGQEARLRCSPMKGHSHVYWYRQLPEEGLKFMVYLQKENIIDESGMPKERFSAEFPKEGPSILRIQQVVRGDSAAYFCASSPSRGYAYEQYFGPGTRLTVT.

This clone occurred a few times. This chain uses TRBV5-1 with TRBJ2-2; 11 bases align to TRBD1. Germline V CDR1 and CDR2: SGHRS, YFSETQ. V dropped 4 bases and J dropped 4; count of bases not matched to a gene: 3. The CDR3 is 15 residues long. The CDR3 coding sequence is TGCGCCAGCAGCCCCGGGACAGGGGGCACCGGGGAGCTGTTTTTT. This sequence encodes CASSPGTGGTGELFF.

The chain links TRBV11-2 to TRBJ2-2, with D perhaps matching TRBD1 (5 bases). The germline gives CDR1 SGHAT, CDR2 FQNNGV. The CDR3 spans 14 residues. The ends were cut back, 4 bases at V and 5 bases at J, with 11 bases in the middle. In DNA form, the CDR3 reads TGTGCCAGCAGCTCACATGGGGCTACCGGGGAGCTGTTTTTT. This encodes CASSSHGATGELFF.

J is TRBJ1-3 and V is TRBV4-3; D remains ambiguous. CDR1 is LGHNA and CDR2 is YSLEER in the germline V gene. This CDR3 spans 16 amino acids. Trimming left V 1 base short and J 4 bases short, with 14 bases between. The CDR3 sequence: CASSQGAGLAGNTIYF. CDR3 in DNA: TGCGCCAGCAGCCAAGGGGCCGGCCTCGCGGGAAACACCATATATTTT.

J is TRBJ2-5 and V is TRBV19, with 9 positions matching TRBD2. The CDR3 runs to 15 residues. J gave up 2 bases and V 3 bases, and 4 bases lay outside the gene matches. Germline V gene data show CDR1 as LNHDA and CDR2 as SQIVND (reference sequence). Here the CDR3 reads CASSISLAGQETQYF. The CDR3 DNA reads TGTGCCAGTAGTATCTCCCTAGCGGGACAAGAGACCCAGTACTTC.